This entry concerns a single T cell receptor beta chain. Its antigen is still unknown. Base qualities are not provided; no much larger clone lies one nucleotide away. The sample originates from a study of shared clonotypes between healthy human individuals (dated by TCRdb to 2018 to 2021). For the study in its entirety: Two women and a few men aged 18 to 49 years were included in the cohort. For each donor, three plates each were used for CD4 naive and CD4 memory, two plates were used for CD8 naive, and one plate was used for CD8 memory. Blood TCR repertoires of a handful of healthy adults were deeply sequenced to estimate repertoire size and the extent of clonotype sharing between individuals. Libraries were prepared and TCR repertoires were sequenced by different laboratories using diverse techniques, in order to increase sequencing depth and limit assay-specific biases. Each donor's leukapheresis produced roughly between roughly 0.85 and 10 billion PBMCs. Findings and caveats that apply to the study as a whole: Sharing across several donors was observed for approximately 5% of naive CD4, 3% to 3.5% of naive CD8, over 2% of memory CD4, and about 0.4% of memory CD8 clonotypes. Naive subsets generally had larger estimated clonotype richness than memory subsets. Incomplete sequencing was indicated by rarefaction of sorted-subset datasets, despite the large sequencing depth. Only blood was sampled, and tissue TCR repertoires likely differ from those in blood. Higher generation probabilities were observed for clonotypes shared by all four sorted-subset donors than for non-shared clonotypes. Based on pairwise subsampling, the degree of clonotype sharing among donors was expected to be affected by sequencing depth. The genetic and exposure-history diversity represented was limited by the small number of donors.

CD8 naive samples consisted of CD45RO-negative cells that were positively selected for CCR7, yielding a CD45RA+CCR7+ population without TemRA cells. The donors were healthy, HIV-negative adults with no recently reported acute infections or vaccinations. Every donor was a Caucasian adult living in Nashville, Tennessee, USA. After blood collection by leukapheresis, PBMCs were isolated using Ficoll-Histopaque density gradient centrifugation and then cryopreserved in the vapor phase of liquid nitrogen. Analytical flow cytometry was used to check the purity and quantity of each magnetically sorted T cell population. Genomic DNA was isolated from each sorted fraction and quantified by UV absorbance on a Nanodrop 2000c. Between the V and J ends, shortened by 4 bases and 5 bases respectively, the junction contains 17 bases. From cysteine to phenylalanine, the CDR3 is 15 amino acids long. Only the CDR3 region is kept as DNA, spanning 45 bases read in frame from base 1. The CDR1 and CDR2 encoded by the germline V gene are MDHEN and SYDVKM.

TCR CDR3 regions were amplified from genomic DNA by multiplex PCR using the deep immunoSEQ assay. Extracted genomic DNA from each cell subset was spread evenly across all wells of several immunoSEQ 96-well plates, with each plate serving as a replicate. Each replicate PCR for sorted subsets received roughly 0.2 ug genomic DNA, equal to 28,000 or so T cell genomes. Purified libraries were quantified with a Qubit 3.0 fluorometer, sized on a Bioanalyzer 2100, and re-quantified with the KAPA Library Quantification kit. A separate single-read 150-cycle Illumina NextSeq 550 flow cell was used to sequence each immunoSEQ 96-well plate. Processing in the source paper ran as follows. Because the immunoSEQ output included only junctional sequences and no quality scores, the filtering could not be the same as the filtering used for full-length reads. Sequences were annotated with PyIR, a Python wrapper for IgBLAST v1.9, and V/J genes and CDR3 were assigned using IMGT germline references. Any read was removed if the V/J assignment was weak (E-value above 1e-6), the CDR3 was missing, or the read contained stop codons, out-of-frame junctions, or ambiguous translated residues. A V3J clonotype was defined by an identical inferred V gene, J gene, and CDR3 amino acid sequence. Percentage overlap between repertoires was calculated by dividing the number of shared unique clonotypes by the size of the smaller repertoire. Richness of each repertoire was evaluated using RTK rarefaction, the Chao1 estimator, and Recon v2.1 estimates of unobserved clonotypes. Generation probabilities were computed with OLGA for all TCRbeta clonotypes obtained by the gDNA method from a handful of donors. The table was pulled from immuneACCESS by TCRdb, which kept in-frame rearrangements only. Such tables lose some clones; where checked, under half of the loss comes from unresolved V genes, and the rest has no known cause. That table is the source of V, J and clone size, and D and trimming were worked out from the DNA. The sample contains about 590,000 clones, 95% to 96% of them found a single time. The ten most abundant clones make up over 0.09% of the sample.

Sequencing was performed on naive CD8+ T cells sorted from blood. The intended sense of this specimen's cell subset or site label: CD45RA+CCR7+. The TCR sequence derives from a woman aged 25 to 39 in good health. The rearrangement combines TRBV28 with TRBJ2-5, with the D assignment possibly TRBD1 or TRBD2, given 5 matching bases for each. The DNA is TGTGCCAGCAGTTCCCCCCGGGGTTGGGGGGAGACCCAGTACTTC. Its product reads: CASSSPRGWGETQYF.